The count of the clone carrying this T cell receptor beta chain is one. This sample is drawn from a study of shared clonotypes between healthy human individuals. Some clones are missing from TCRdb's copy, which holds only in-frame ones; the method was immunoSEQ multiplex PCR. The sample lists approximately 1,000,000 clones; around three quarters were seen once. The CDR3 has 16 residues. The germline CDR1 and CDR2 sequences are KGHSH and LQKENI. V lost 3 bases and J lost 6; bases outside the gene matches: 9. The source material was memory CD4+ T cells from PBMCs. Regarding subset: CD45RA-negative fraction. The V call is TRBV18, the J call TRBJ1-2; the match to TRBD1 covers 11 bases. This TCR derives from a man younger than 35 in good health. Some clones in this sample may be carry-over from other donors' samples. CDR3 loop: CASSPRTGGERNGYTF. The CDR3 DNA reads as TGTGCCAGCTCACCGCGGACAGGGGGCGAACGGAATGGCTACACCTTC.